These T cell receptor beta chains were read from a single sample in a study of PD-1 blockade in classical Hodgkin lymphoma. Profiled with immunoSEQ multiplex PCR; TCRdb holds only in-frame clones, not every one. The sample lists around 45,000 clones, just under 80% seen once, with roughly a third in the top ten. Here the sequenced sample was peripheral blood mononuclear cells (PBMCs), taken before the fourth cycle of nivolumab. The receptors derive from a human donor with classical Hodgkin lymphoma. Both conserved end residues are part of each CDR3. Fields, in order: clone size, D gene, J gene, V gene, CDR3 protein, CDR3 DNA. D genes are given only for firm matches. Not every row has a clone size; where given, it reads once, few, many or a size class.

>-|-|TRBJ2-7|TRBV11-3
CASSLVNTPYEQYF
TGTGCCAGCAGCTTAGTCAACACCCCCTACGAGCAGTACTTC
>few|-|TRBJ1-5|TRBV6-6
CASSYGGGNQPQHF
TGTGCCAGCAGTTATGGGGGAGGGAACCAGCCCCAGCATTTT
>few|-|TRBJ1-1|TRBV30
CAWKVGGTEAFF
TGTGCCTGGAAGGTTGGGGGCACTGAAGCTTTCTTT
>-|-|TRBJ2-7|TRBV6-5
CASSYSYDSEQYF
TGTGCCAGCAGTTACTCCTACGACAGCGAGCAGTACTTC
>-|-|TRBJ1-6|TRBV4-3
CASSQVFGVNSPLHF
TGCGCCAGCAGCCAAGTCTTCGGGGTTAATTCACCCCTCCACTTT
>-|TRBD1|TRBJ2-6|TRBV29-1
CGVRDSLLSGANVLTF
TGCGGCGTCCGGGACAGCTTATTATCTGGGGCCAACGTCCTGACTTTC
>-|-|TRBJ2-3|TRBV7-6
CASSSQPGGHTDTQYF
TGTGCCAGCAGCTCGCAACCCGGGGGCCACACAGATACGCAGTATTTT
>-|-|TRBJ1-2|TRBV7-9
CASSLNEQNGYTF
TGTGCCAGCAGCTTAAACGAACAAAATGGCTACACCTTC
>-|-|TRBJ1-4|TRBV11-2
CAGSLEYSSREKLFF
TGTGCCGGCAGCTTAGAGTACAGCAGCCGGGAAAAACTGTTTTTT
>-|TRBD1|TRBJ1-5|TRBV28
CASSRGDGQPQHF
TGTGCCAGCTCCAGGGGGGACGGTCAGCCCCAGCATTTT
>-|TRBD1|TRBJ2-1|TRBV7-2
CASSLDQGVYTFF
TGTGCCAGCAGCTTAGATCAGGGGGTTTATACGTTCTTC
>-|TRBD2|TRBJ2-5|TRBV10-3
CAISGGREETQYF
TGTGCCATCAGTGGTGGGAGGGAAGAGACCCAGTACTTC
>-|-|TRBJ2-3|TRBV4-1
CASSQGSQSTDTQYF
TGCGCCAGCAGCCAAGGGTCTCAGAGCACAGATACGCAGTATTTT
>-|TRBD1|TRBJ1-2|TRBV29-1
CSVELGQGAGGYTF
TGCAGCGTTGAGCTGGGACAGGGGGCGGGAGGCTACACCTTC
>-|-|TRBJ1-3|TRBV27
CASSPGVYSGNTIYF
TGTGCCAGCAGTCCAGGGGTGTACTCTGGAAACACCATATATTTT
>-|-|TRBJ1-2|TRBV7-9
CASTPDGTYSLYGYTF
TGTGCCAGCACTCCCGACGGGACGTATTCGCTTTATGGCTACACCTTC
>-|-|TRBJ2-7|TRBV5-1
CASSLEYAGEQYF
TGCGCCAGCAGCTTGGAATACGCTGGCGAGCAGTACTTC
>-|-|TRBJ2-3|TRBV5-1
CASSLVIGGAPTDTQYF
TGCGCCAGCAGCTTGGTAATTGGTGGAGCCCCCACAGATACGCAGTATTTT
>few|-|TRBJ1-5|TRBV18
CASSPIPGTPSFLGNQPQHF
TGTGCCAGCTCACCGATACCCGGGACGCCTTCGTTTTTAGGCAATCAGCCCCAGCATTTT
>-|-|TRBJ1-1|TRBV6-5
CASRRGMNTEAFF
TGTGCCAGCAGGAGAGGCATGAACACTGAAGCTTTCTTT
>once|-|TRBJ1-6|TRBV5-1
CASSLGDKNSPLHF
TGCGCCAGCAGCTTGGGGGACAAGAATTCACCCCTCCACTTT
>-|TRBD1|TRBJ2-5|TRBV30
CAWKGSTPGQGGETQYF
TGTGCCTGGAAAGGATCGACTCCGGGACAGGGAGGAGAGACCCAGTACTTC
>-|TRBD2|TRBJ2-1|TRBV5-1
CASSLGLAGYNEQFF
TGCGCCAGCAGCTTGGGGCTAGCGGGGTACAATGAGCAGTTCTTC
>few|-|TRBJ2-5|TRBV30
CAWSRDLQETQYF
TGTGCCTGGAGTCGGGACTTACAAGAGACCCAGTACTTC
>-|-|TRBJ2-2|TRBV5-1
CASSPLGGQFSSGELFF
TGCGCCAGCAGCCCCCTCGGGGGACAATTCTCCTCCGGGGAGCTGTTTTTT
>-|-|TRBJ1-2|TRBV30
CAWRAQLWGYTF
TGTGCCTGGAGGGCCCAACTTTGGGGCTACACCTTC
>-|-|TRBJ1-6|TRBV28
CASSLYGGAGNNSPLHF
TGTGCCAGCAGTTTATATGGAGGGGCCGGGAATAATTCACCCCTCCACTTT
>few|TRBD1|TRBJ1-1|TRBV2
CASSGQGVGTEAFF
TGTGCCAGCAGTGGACAGGGGGTGGGGACTGAAGCTTTCTTT
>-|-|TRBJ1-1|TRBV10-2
CATSPNGGLEGAFF
TGCGCCACCTCCCCCAACGGCGGTCTAGAGGGGGCTTTCTTT
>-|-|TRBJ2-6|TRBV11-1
CASRSSGANVLTF
TGTGCCAGCAGAAGCTCTGGGGCCAACGTCCTGACTTTC
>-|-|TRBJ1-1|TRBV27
CASSNYQGSAEAFF
TGTGCCAGCAGTAACTACCAGGGGAGCGCTGAAGCTTTCTTT
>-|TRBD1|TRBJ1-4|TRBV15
CATSTGQNEKLFF
TGTGCCACCAGCACGGGACAGAATGAAAAACTGTTTTTT
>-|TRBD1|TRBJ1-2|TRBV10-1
CASRPGQGAGGYTF
TGCGCCAGCAGACCGGGACAGGGGGCTGGTGGCTACACCTTC
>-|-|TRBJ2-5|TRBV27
CASSLFGSLGETQYF
TGTGCCAGCAGTTTATTCGGGAGCCTGGGAGAGACCCAGTACTTC
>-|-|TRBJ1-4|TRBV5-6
CASSLGHSTNEKLFF
TGTGCCAGCAGCTTGGGACATTCAACTAATGAAAAACTGTTTTTT
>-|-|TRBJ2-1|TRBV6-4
CASSERLSNEQFF
TGTGCCAGCAGTGAACGGCTCAGCAATGAGCAGTTCTTC
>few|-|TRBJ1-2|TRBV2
CASSVEGNGYTF
TGTGCCAGCAGTGTGGAAGGGAATGGCTACACCTTC
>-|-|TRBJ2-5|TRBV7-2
CASSLRGFQETQYF
TGTGCCAGCAGCTTAAGGGGATTTCAAGAGACCCAGTACTTC
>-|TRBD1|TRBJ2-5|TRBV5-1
CASSSGQGAPETQYF
TGCGCCAGCAGCTCGGGACAGGGGGCGCCGGAGACCCAGTACTTC
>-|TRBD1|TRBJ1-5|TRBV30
CAWSQGEGQPQHF
TGTGCCTGGTCTCAGGGGGAAGGTCAGCCCCAGCATTTT
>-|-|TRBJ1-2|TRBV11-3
CASSSHLGYTF
TGTGCCAGCAGCTCGCACCTAGGCTACACCTTC
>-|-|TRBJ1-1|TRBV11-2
CASSLESGAFF
TGTGCCAGCAGCTTAGAATCCGGAGCTTTCTTT
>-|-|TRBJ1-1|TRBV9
CASREWQANTEAFF
TGTGCCAGCAGAGAGTGGCAGGCTAACACTGAAGCTTTCTTT
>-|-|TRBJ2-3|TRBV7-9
CASSLQGVGTDTQYF
TGTGCCAGCAGCCTACAGGGTGTCGGTACAGATACGCAGTATTTT
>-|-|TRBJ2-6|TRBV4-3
CASSQDSGANVLTF
TGCGCCAGCAGCCAAGACAGTGGGGCCAACGTCCTGACTTTC
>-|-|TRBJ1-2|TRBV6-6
CASSYSVAANYGYTF
TGTGCCAGCAGTTACTCGGTTGCAGCAAACTATGGCTACACCTTC
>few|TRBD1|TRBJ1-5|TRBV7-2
CASSLGDRGQPQHF
TGTGCCAGCAGCTTAGGCGACAGGGGACAGCCCCAGCATTTT
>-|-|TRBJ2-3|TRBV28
CASRRGGSTDTQYF
TGTGCCAGCAGGAGGGGGGGGAGCACAGATACGCAGTATTTT
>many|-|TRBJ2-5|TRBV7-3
CASSVREASPETQYF
TGTGCCAGCAGCGTTAGGGAGGCTAGCCCGGAGACCCAGTACTTC
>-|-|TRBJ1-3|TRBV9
CASSSGIYSGNTIYF
TGTGCCAGCAGTTCGGGAATCTACTCTGGAAACACCATATATTTT
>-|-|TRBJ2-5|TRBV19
CATFGWGEDQETQYF
TGTGCCACCTTCGGGTGGGGGGAGGACCAAGAGACCCAGTACTTC